The T cell receptor beta chain under discussion was sequenced for a study of blood T cells in healthy people across ages. It was with a sample-barcoded 5' primer and a J-beta primer mix that a second PCR of about 7 to 12 cycles was run. TCRdb recomputed calls from the 5' RACE reads with MiXCR, one row per CDR3 protein. The data contain hundreds of thousands of distinct CDR3 sequences, 44% of them singletons. This CDR3 is 17 amino acids long. Specimen: blood. J is TRBJ2-3 and V is TRBV21-1; TRBD1, as called in the table, went unchecked against the DNA. TRBV21-1 is noted as a pseudogene. The receptor's source is a man aged 60-69 years in good health. The CDR3 DNA reads TGTGCCAGCAGCAAAGAGCAGGGGACAGGTAGCACAGATACGCAGTATTTT. Its protein is CASSKEQGTGSTDTQYF.